This entry lists 22 T cell receptor beta chains sequenced from one sample in a study of CD8+CD57+ T cells in acquired aplastic anemia. Genomic DNA served as template for TCR beta VDJ and CDR3 profiling. TCRdb independently ran MiXCR on the reads; one entry per CDR3 protein. The sample has 350,000 to 450,000 distinct CDR3 sequences, about 70% seen once. Sample: sorted CD4+, CD8+, or CD8+CD57+ T cells (not recorded which) from PBMCs. The receptors derive from a human donor in good health, serving as a control.

Only one count was recorded for this clonotype. Germline and junction disagree at one end, which may indicate a read error. The chain couples TRBV7-2 to TRBJ1-4, with D hard to call. This CDR3 contains 14 residues. The germline V gene has CDR1 SGHTA and CDR2 FQGNSA. The CDR3 loop is CASSRSSLPAPLLF. In DNA form, the CDR3 reads TGTGCCAGCAGTCGATCCAGTTTGCCTGCACCCCTGCTTTTT.

The sample holds many counts of this clonotype. One end of the junction varies from germline; a read error may be responsible. The chain combines TRBV6-5 with TRBJ1-6, with 7 bases aligning to TRBD1. The CDR3 extends over 13 amino acids. From germline, CDR1 is MNHEY and CDR2 SVGAGI. The DNA of the CDR3 is TGTGCCAGCAGGGGACAGTATAACTCACCCCTCCACTTT. It codes for CASRGQYNSPLHF.

With regard to this clonotype: The junction and the germline gene differ at one end; a read error may be behind it. The chain is built from TRBV7-9 and TRBJ2-7, with 7 bases lining up with TRBD1. Germline assignment: CDR1 SEHNR and CDR2 FQNEAQ (reference sequence). CDR3 length equals 11 residues. The CDR3 is CASSDTTGPDF. DNA of the CDR3: TGTGCCAGCAGCGACACGACAGGGCCGGACTTC.

In regard to this clonotype: A much larger clone is a single base away; this may be a read error. This rearrangement joins TRBV27 to TRBJ2-7, with D uncertain. Germline CDR1 and CDR2: MNHEY and SMNVEV (reference sequence). This CDR3 region has 13 residues. This chain's CDR3 is CASSLPPRVFTPF. The CDR3 DNA reads TGTGCCAGCAGTTTACCCCCACGCGTTTTTACCCCCTTC.

Comment on this clonotype: Possible read error: a much larger clone is one base away. The chain recombines TRBV20-1 with TRBJ2-1; D possibly corresponds to TRBD2 (6 bases). CDR1 is DFQATT, CDR2 SNEGSKA, per germline (reference sequence). Deletions cut 8 bases from V and 2 bases from J, with 16 bases between. The CDR3 runs to 14 residues. The CDR3 DNA sequence: TGCAGTACTGGTGGCTCTAGCGCCTACAATGAGCAGTTCTTC. Protein: CSTGGSSAYNEQFF.

This clonotype was seen repeatedly, ten times or more. The chain employs TRBV29-1 and TRBJ2-5, with a tentative D call TRBD1 (5 bases). The CDR3 is 13 residues long. Germline-derived CDR1 and CDR2 are SQVTM and ANQGSEA. The CDR3 nucleotides read TGCAGTGGTTCTTCGACAGTTCAAGAGACCCAGTACTTC. Amino acids: CSGSSTVQETQYF.

J is TRBJ2-1 and V is TRBV10-2; 9 bases align to TRBD2. The length of the CDR3 is 15 residues. Germline lookup yields CDR1 WSHSY and CDR2 SAAADI. The trim removed 6 bases at V and 10 bases at J, leaving 13 bases unmatched. CDR3 sequence (DNA): TGCGCCAGCAGCCCCTCCCTAGCGGGGAGCAACGAGCAGTTCTTC. This encodes CASSPSLAGSNEQFF.

This clonotype was observed many times. The chain couples TRBV5-1 to TRBJ1-1, with D unresolved. This CDR3 region has 14 residues. The V gene's germline CDR1 is SGHRS and CDR2 YFSETQ. V lost 2 bases to trimming and J lost 5 bases, with 13 bases between them. The CDR3: CASSFRIGQTEAFF. CDR3 coding DNA: TGCGCCAGCAGCTTCCGGATCGGGCAGACTGAAGCTTTCTTT.

The gene calls are TRBV12-3 or TRBV12-4 and TRBJ2-7; 8 bases match TRBD1. Germline trimming cut 6 bases from V and 7 bases from J; bases unmatched to any gene: 11. CDR3 length: 14 residues. As DNA, the CDR3 is TGTGCCAGCAGGTCAACAGGGGGACGAGATGAGCAGTACTTC. Protein: CASRSTGGRDEQYF.

For this clonotype: Without the conserved terminal phenylalanine or tryptophan, this CDR3 likely stems from a read error. The DNA is omitted, as the CDR3 cannot be located on it reliably, and the CDR3 follows TCRdb's listing. The chain carries TRBV7-2 and TRBJ1-6. The CDR3 totals 14 residues, both ends included. Germline CDR1 SGHTA, CDR2 FQGNSA. CDR3 loop: CASSVGGRPQHFGD.

V and J are TRBV2 and TRBJ1-5; no reliable D call. Germline values: CDR1 SNHLY, CDR2 FYNNEI. The CDR3 totals 15 residues. V lost 4 bases, J lost 4 bases, and 14 bases lay in between. The CDR3 sequence: CASSGRQAQNQPQHF. CDR3 in DNA: TGTGCCAGCAGTGGGAGGCAGGCTCAAAATCAGCCCCAGCATTTT.

The J gene is TRBJ1-2, the V gene TRBV6-2 or TRBV6-3; TRBD1 aligns across 7 bases. CDR1 is MNHEY and CDR2 is SVGEGT in the germline V gene. This CDR3 region has 13 residues. V shed 7 bases, J shed 4 bases, and the junction held 6 bases outside the gene matches. In DNA, the CDR3 is TGTGCCAGCATCGATCCAGGGGGCTATGGCTACACCTTC. Its translation is CASIDPGGYGYTF.

A word on this clonotype: A read error is likely, as this CDR3 ends without the conserved phenylalanine or tryptophan. Because the CDR3's place on the DNA is in doubt, the DNA is left out and the CDR3 is given as listed by TCRdb. The chain is built from TRBV7-2 and TRBJ1-1. The germline gives CDR1 SGHTA, CDR2 FQGNSA. The length of the CDR3 is 13 amino acids, counting both ends. CDR3: CASSLVGGAAAYI.

As concerns this clonotype: The CDR3 does not end in the conserved phenylalanine or tryptophan, so this is likely a read error. Because the CDR3's place on the DNA is in doubt, the DNA is left out and the CDR3 is given as listed by TCRdb. The chain links TRBV7-3 to TRBJ1-2; whether TRBD1, the table's D call, matches the DNA was not checked. The germline V gene encodes CDR1 SGHTA and CDR2 FQGTGA. Inclusive of both ends, the CDR3 amounts to 13 amino acids. The CDR3 is CASSPGGGLCLHL.

Of note for this clonotype: This may arise from a read error, as a much more abundant clone is one base away. J is TRBJ2-6 and V is TRBV19, with D perhaps matching TRBD1 or TRBD2 (5 bases each). Germline V gives CDR1 LNHDA, CDR2 SQIVND (reference sequence). The CDR3 is 16 amino acids. The CDR3 sequence is CASSVTGAGGANVLAF. DNA of the CDR3: TGTGCCAGTAGTGTTACCGGGGCTGGTGGGGCCAACGTCCTGGCTTTC. The whole variable domain, remainder taken from reference TRBV19 and TRBJ2-6, is DGGITQSPKYLFRKEGQNVTLSCEQNLNHDAMYWYRQDPGQGLRLIYYSQIVNDFQKGDIAEGYSVSREKKESFPLTVTSAQKNPTAFYLCASSVTGAGGANVLAFGAGSRLTVL.

For this clonotype: A much more abundant neighbour one base away suggests this may be a read error. The rearrangement links TRBV6-2 or TRBV6-3 to TRBJ2-7, with D unresolved. The germline CDR1 and CDR2 sequences are MNHEY and SVGEGT. The CDR3 has 13 amino acids. CDR3 residues: CGSSYSYSHEQYF. The DNA for the CDR3 is TGTGGCAGCAGTTACTCGTACTCGCACGAGCAGTACTTC.

The V gene is TRBV7-2, the J gene TRBJ1-2, with unresolved D. V dropped 5 bases and J dropped 10 bases, with 17 bases sitting between them. This CDR3 has 13 residues. Germline CDR1 reads SGHTA; CDR2 reads FQGNSA. The CDR3 DNA is TGTGCCAGCAGCCACTCTTCTGGTGGTGTCTACACCTTC. It specifies CASSHSSGGVYTF.

V is TRBV29-1 and J is TRBJ1-2; unclear D gene. The CDR3 has 17 amino acids. Germline V gives CDR1 SQVTM, CDR2 ANQGSEA. The CDR3 DNA reads TGCTCAACGAGGCCTCCCTCGTCGGCGAGCAGTACGAAAGGCTACACCTTC. The encoded protein is CSTRPPSSASSTKGYTF. The whole variable domain, remainder taken from reference TRBV29-1 and TRBJ1-2, is SAVISQKPSRDICQRGTSLTIQCQVDSQVTMMFWYRQQPGQSLTLIATANQGSEATYESGFVIDKFPISRPNLTFSTLTVSNMSPEDSSIYLCSTRPPSSASSTKGYTFGSGTRLTVV.

This clonotype appeared a few times. A much more abundant neighbour one base away suggests this may be a read error. The chain combines TRBV20-1 with TRBJ1-5, with a weak D call TRBD1 (5 bases). Trimming took off 5 bases at V and 2 bases at J, with 16 bases between the two ends. The CDR3 length is 15 residues. Germline V gene lookup returns CDR1 DFQATT and CDR2 SNEGSKA (reference sequence). This chain's CDR3 is CSACTVGGGNQPQHF. The CDR3 region has the DNA TGCAGTGCTTGTACGGTGGGGGGGGGCAATCAGCCCCAGCATTTT.

Details on this clonotype: The final CDR3 position lacks the conserved phenylalanine or tryptophan, pointing to a likely read error. It is unclear where the CDR3 begins or ends on the DNA, so no DNA is shown, and the CDR3 is as TCRdb lists it. This rearrangement joins TRBV7-7 to TRBJ1-1; the table's TRBD1 call for D was not verified on the DNA. Per germline, CDR1 SSHAT and CDR2 FNYEAQ (reference sequence). The CDR3 is 13 amino acids long, termini counted. CDR3 amino acids: CASSGQGTANTGE.

The count of this clonotype is one. This chain links TRBV10-3 with TRBJ2-1, with TRBD1 matching 9 bases. With V trimmed by 6 bases and J by 5 bases, 8 bases remained unmatched. From germline, CDR1 is ENHRY and CDR2 SYGVKD. The CDR3 consists of 15 residues. The CDR3 is CAIRRQGGADNEQFF. Here the CDR3 DNA reads TGTGCCATCAGACGACAGGGGGGCGCCGACAATGAGCAGTTCTTC.

In regard to this clonotype: One junction end disagrees with the germline gene, perhaps due to a read error. The chain joins TRBV10-1 to TRBJ1-2; D is unclear. There are 14 residues in the CDR3. The germline gives CDR1 WNHNN, CDR2 SYGVQD (reference sequence). CDR3 amino acids: CASSESSTRKNYPF. CDR3 DNA: TGCGCCAGCAGTGAGTCGAGTACTAGGAAGAACTACCCCTTC.